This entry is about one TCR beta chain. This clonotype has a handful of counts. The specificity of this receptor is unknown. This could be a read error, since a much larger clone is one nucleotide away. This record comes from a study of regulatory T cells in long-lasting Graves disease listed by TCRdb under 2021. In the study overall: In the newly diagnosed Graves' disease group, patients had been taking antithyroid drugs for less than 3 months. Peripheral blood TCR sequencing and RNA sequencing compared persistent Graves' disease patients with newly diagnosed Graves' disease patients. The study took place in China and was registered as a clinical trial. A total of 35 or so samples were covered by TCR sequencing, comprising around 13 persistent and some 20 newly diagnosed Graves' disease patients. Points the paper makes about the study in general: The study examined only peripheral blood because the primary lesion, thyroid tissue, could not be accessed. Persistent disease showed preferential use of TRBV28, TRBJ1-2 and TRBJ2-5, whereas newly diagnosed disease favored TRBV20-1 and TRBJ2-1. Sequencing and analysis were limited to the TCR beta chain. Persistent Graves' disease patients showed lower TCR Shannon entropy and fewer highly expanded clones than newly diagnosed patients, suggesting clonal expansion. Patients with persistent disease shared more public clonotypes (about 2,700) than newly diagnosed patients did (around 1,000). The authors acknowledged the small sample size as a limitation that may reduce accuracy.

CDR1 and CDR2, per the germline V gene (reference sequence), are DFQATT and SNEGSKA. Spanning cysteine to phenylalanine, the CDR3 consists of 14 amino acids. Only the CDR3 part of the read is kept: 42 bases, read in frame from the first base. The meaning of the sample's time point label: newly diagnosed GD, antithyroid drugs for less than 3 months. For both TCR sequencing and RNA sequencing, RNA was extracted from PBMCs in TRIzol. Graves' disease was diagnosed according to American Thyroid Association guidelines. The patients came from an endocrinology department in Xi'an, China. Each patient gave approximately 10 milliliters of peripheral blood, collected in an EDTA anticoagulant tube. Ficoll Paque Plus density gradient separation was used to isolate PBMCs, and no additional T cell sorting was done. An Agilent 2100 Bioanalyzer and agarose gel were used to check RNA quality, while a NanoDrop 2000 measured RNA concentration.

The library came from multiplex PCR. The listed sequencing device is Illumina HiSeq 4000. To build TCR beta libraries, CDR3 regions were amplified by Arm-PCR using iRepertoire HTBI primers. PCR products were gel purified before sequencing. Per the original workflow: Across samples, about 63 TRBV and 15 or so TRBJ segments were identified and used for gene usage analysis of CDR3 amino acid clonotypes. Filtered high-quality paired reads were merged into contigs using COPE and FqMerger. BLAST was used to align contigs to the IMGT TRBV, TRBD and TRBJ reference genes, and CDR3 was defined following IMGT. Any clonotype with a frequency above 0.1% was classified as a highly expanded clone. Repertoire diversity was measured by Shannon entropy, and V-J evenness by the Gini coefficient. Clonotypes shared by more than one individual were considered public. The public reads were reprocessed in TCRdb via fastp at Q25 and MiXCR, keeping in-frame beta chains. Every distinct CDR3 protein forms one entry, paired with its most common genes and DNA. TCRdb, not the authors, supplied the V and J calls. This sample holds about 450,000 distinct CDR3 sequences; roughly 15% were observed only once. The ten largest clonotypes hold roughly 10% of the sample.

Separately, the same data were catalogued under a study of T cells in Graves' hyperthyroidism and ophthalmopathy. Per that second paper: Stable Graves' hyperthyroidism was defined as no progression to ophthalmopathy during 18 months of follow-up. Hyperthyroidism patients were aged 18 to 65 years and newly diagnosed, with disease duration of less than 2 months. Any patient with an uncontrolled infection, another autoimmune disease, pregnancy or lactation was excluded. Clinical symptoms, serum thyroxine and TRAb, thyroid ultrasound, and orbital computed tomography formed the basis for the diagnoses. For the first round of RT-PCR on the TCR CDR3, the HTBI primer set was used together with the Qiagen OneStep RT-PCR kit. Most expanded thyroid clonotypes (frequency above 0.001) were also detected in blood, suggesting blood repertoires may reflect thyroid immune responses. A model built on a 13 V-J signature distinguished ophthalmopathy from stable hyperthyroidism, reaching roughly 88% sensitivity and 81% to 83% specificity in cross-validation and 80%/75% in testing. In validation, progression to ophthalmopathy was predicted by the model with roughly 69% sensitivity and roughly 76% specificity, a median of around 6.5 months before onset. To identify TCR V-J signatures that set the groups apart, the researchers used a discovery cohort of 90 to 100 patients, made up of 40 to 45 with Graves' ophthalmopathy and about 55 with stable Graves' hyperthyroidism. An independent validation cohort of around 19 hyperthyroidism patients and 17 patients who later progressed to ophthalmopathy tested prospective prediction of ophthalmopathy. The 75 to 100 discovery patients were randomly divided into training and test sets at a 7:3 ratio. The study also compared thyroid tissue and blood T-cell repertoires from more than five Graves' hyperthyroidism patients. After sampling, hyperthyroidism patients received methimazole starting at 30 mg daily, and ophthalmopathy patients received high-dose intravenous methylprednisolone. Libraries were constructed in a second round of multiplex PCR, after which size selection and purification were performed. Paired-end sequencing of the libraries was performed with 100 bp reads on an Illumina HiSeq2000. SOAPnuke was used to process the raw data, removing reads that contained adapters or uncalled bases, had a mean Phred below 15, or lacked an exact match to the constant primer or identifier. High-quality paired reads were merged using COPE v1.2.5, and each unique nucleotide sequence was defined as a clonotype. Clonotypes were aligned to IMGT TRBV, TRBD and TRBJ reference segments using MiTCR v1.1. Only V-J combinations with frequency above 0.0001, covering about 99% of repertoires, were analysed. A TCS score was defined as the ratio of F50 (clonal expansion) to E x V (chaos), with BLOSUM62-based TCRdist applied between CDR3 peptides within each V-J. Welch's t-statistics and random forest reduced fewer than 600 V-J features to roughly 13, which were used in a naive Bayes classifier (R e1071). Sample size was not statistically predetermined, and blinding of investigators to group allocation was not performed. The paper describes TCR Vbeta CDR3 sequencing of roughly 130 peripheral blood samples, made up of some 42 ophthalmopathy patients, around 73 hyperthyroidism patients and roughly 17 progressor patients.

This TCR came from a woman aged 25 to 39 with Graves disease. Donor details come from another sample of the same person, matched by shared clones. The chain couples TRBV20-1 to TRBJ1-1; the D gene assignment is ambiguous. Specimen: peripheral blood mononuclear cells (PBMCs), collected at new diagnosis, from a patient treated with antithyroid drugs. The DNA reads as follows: TGCGGTGCTAGAGTTATACAGTTGAACACTGAAGCTTTCTTT. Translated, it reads CGARVIQLNTEAFF.